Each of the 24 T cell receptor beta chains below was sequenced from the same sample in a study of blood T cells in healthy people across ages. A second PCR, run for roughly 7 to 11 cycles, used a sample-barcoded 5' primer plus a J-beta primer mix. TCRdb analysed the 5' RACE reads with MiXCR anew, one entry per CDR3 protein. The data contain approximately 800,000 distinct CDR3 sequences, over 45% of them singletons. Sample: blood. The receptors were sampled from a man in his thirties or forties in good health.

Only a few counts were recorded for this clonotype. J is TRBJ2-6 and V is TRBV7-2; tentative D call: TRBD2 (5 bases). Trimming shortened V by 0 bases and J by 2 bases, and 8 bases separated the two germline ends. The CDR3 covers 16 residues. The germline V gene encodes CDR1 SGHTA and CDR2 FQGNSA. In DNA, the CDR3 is TGTGCCAGCAGCTTAGCAGGGAGAACTGGGGCCAACGTCCTGACTTTC. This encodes CASSLAGRTGANVLTF.

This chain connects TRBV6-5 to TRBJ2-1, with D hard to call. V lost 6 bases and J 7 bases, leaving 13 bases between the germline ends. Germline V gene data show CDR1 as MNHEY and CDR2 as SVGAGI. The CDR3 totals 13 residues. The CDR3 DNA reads TGTGCCAGCAGGGATGGAGTACAGAATGAGCAGTTCTTC. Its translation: CASRDGVQNEQFF.

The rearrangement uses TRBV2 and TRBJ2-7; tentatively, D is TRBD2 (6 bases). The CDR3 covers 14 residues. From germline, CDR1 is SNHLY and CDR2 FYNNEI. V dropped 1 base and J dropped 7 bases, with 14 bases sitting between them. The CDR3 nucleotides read TGTGCCAGCAGTGAAGGGGACTCCAGGTGGGAGCAGTACTTC. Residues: CASSEGDSRWEQYF.

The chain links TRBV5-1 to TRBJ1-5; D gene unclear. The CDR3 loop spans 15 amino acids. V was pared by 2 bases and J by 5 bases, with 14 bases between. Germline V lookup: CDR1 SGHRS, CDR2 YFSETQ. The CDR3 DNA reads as TGCGCCAGCAGCTTAAGTCCCGGATTGGATCAGCCCCAGCATTTT. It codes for CASSLSPGLDQPQHF. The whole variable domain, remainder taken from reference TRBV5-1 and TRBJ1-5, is KAGVTQTPRYLIKTRGQQVTLSCSPISGHRSVSWYQQTPGQGLQFLFEYFSETQRNKGNFPGRFSGRQFSNSRSEMNVSTLELGDSALYLCASSLSPGLDQPQHFGDGTRLSIL.

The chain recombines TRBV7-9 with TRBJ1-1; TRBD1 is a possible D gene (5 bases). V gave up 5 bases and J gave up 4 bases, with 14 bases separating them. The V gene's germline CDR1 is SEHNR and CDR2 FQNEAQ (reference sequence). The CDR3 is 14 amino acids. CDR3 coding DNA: TGTGCCAGCAGCCCACTTCAGGGATCCACTGAAGCTTTCTTT. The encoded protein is CASSPLQGSTEAFF.

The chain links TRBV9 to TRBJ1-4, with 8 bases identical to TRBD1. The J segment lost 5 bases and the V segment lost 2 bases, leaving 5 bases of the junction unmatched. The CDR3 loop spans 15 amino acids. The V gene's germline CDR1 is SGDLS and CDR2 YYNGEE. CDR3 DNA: TGTGCCAGCAGCGTGAGGGACAGGCACAATGAAAAACTGTTTTTT. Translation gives CASSVRDRHNEKLFF.

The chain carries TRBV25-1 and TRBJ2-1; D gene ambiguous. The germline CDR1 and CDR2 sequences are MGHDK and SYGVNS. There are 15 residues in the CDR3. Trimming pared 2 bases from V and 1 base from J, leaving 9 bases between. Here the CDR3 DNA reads TGTGCCAGCAGTGAAGAAAAGAGGTCCTACAATGAGCAGTTCTTC. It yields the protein CASSEEKRSYNEQFF.

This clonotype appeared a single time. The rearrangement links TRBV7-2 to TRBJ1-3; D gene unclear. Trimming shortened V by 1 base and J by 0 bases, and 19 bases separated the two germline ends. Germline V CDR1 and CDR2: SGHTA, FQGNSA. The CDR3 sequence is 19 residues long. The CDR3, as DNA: TGTGCCAGCAGCTTAGAGAGAATGGGTATCTTTGCCTCTGGAAACACCATATATTTT. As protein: CASSLERMGIFASGNTIYF. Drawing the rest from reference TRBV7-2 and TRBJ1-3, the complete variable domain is GAGVSQSPSNKVTEKGKDVELRCDPISGHTALYWYRQSLGQGLEFLIYFQGNSAPDKSGLPSDRFSAERTGGSVSTLTIQRTQQEDSAVYLCASSLERMGIFASGNTIYFGEGSWLTVV.

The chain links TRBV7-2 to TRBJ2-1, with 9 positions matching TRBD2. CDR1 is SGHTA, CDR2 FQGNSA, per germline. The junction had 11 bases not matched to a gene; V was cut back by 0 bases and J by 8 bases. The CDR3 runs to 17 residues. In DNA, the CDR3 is TGTGCCAGCAGCTTAGCCTCCGGGACTAGCAGACCCTATGAGCAGTTCTTC. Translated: CASSLASGTSRPYEQFF.

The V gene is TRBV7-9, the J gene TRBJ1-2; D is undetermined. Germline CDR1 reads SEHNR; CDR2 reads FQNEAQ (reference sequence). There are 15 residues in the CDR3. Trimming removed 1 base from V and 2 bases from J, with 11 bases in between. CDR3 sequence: CASSLVVATNYGYTF. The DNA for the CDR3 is TGTGCCAGCAGCTTAGTAGTGGCAACGAACTATGGCTACACCTTC.

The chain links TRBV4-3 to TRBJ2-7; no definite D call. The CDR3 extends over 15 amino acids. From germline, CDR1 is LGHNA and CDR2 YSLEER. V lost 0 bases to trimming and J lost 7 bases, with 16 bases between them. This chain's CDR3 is CASSQDLSANNEQYF. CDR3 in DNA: TGCGCCAGCAGCCAAGATTTAAGCGCCAACAATGAGCAGTACTTC.

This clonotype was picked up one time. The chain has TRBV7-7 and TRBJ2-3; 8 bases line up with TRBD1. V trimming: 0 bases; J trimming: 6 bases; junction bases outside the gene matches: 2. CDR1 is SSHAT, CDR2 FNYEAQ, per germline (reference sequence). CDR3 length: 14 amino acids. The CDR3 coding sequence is TGTGCCAGCAGCTTAGCGGGGGACAGGGATACGCAGTATTTT. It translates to CASSLAGDRDTQYF.

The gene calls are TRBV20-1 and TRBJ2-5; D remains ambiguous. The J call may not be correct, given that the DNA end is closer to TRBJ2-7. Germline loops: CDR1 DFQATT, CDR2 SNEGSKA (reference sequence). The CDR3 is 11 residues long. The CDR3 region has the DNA TGCAGTGCTTTTCACATCTACGAGCAGTACTTC. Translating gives CSAFHIYEQYF.

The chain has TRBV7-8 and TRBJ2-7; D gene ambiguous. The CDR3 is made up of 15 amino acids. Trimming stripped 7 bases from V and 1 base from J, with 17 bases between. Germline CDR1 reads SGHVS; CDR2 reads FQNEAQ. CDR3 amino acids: CASTLGSGPSYEQYF. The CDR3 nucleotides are TGTGCCAGCACCCTCGGCTCCGGTCCGTCCTACGAGCAGTACTTC. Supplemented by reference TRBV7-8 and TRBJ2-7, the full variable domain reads GAGVSQSPRYKVAKRGQDVALRCDPISGHVSLFWYQQALGQGPEFLTYFQNEAQLDKSGLPSDRFFAERPEGSVSTLKIQRTQQEDSAVYLCASTLGSGPSYEQYFGPGTRLTVT.

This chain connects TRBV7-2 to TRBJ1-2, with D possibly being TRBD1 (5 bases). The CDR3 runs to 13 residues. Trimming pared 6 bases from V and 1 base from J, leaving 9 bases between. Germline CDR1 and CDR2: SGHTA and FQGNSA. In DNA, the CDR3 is TGTGCCAGCAGGGACACGGGTAACTATGGCTACACCTTC. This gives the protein CASRDTGNYGYTF.

The DNA of the CDR3 is TGTGCCAGCAGCCAACCGACAGGGAACGGCTACACCTTC. This sequence encodes CASSQPTGNGYTF. The V call is TRBV3-1, the J call TRBJ1-2; TRBD1 matches 7 bases. Germline CDR1 and CDR2: LGHDT and YNNKEL (reference sequence). This CDR3 has 13 amino acids. The V and J ends lost 2 bases and 8 bases, in that order; junction bases with no gene match: 5.

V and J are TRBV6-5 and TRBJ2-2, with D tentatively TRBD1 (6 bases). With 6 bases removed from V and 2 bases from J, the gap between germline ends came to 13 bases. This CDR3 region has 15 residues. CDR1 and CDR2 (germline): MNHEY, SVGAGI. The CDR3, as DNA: TGTGCCAGCAGCCCACAGGGAATAAACACCGGGGAGCTGTTTTTT. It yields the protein CASSPQGINTGELFF.

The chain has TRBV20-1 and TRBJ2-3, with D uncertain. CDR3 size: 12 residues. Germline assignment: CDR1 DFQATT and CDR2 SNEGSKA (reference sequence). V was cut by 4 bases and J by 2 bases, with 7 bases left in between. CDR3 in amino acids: CSAKGYTDTQYF. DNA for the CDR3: TGCAGTGCTAAGGGCTACACAGATACGCAGTATTTT.

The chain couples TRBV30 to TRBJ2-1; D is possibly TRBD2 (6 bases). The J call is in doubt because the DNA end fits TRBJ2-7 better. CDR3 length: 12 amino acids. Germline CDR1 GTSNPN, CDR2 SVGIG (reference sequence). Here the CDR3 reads CAWRGPGVEQYF. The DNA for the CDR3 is TGTGCCTGGAGGGGACCGGGGGTTGAGCAGTACTTC.

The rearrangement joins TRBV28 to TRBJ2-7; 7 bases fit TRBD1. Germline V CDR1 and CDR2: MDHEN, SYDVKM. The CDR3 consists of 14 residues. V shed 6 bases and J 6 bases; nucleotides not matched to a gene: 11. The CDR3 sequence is CASRSDRESIEQYF. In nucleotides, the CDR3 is TGTGCCAGCAGAAGCGACAGGGAAAGTATCGAGCAGTACTTC.

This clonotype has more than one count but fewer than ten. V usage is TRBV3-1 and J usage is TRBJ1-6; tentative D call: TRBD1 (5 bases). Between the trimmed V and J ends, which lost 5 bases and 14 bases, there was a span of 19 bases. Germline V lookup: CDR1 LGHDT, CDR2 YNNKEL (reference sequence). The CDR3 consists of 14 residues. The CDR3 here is CASSDPGVGLALHF. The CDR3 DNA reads TGTGCCAGCAGCGATCCGGGAGTGGGACTCGCCCTCCACTTT.

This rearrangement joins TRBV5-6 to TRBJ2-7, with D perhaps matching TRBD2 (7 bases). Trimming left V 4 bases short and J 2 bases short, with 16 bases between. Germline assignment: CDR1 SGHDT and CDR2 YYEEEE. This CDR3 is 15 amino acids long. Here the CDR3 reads CASSQGGGRAYEQYF. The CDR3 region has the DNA TGTGCCAGCAGCCAAGGGGGAGGGAGGGCCTACGAGCAGTACTTC.

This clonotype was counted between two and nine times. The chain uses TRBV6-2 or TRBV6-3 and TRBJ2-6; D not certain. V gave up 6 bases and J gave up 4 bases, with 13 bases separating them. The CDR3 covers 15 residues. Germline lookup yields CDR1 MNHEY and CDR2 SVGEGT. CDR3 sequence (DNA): TGTGCCAGCAGCCGCCAGTCGGGCGGGGCCAACGTCCTGACTTTC. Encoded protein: CASSRQSGGANVLTF.

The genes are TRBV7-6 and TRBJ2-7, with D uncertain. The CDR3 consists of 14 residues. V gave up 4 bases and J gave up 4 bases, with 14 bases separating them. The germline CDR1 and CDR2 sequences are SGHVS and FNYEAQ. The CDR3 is CASSSNRVGYEQYF. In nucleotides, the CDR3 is TGTGCCAGCAGCTCCAATAGAGTCGGATACGAGCAGTACTTC.